The present T cell receptor beta chain was sequenced within a study of cytomegalovirus exposure and HLA in healthy donors. About the study: Caucasian-associated ancestry cluster membership applied to about 83% of under 450 genotyped donors.

The CDR3 sequence is 13 residues long. V dropped 2 bases and J dropped 1 base, with 2 bases sitting between them. Germline values: CDR1 LNHDA, CDR2 SQIVND (reference sequence). Concerning this clone itself: Its antigen remains unknown. Other DNA sequences within the sample encode an identical CDR3.

Study-wide results and caveats: Most TCRs appeared rarely, but some public TCRs recurred in many donors. Cytomegalovirus status was reportedly diagnosed by the classifier with high specificity and sensitivity.

60 Vbeta and 13 Jbeta primers were used in PCR. TCRdb's copy holds only in-frame clones and misses some; the assay was immunoSEQ multiplex PCR. The data contain about 180,000 clones, around 76% of them singletons. This chain links TRBV19 with TRBJ2-2; no clear D. The receptor comes from a woman aged 25-40 years in good health and CMV-seropositive. The sequenced sample was PBMCs. CDR3 sequence (DNA): TGTGCCAGTAGTATACAGAACACCGGGGAGCTGTTTTTT. Its protein product is CASSIQNTGELFF.